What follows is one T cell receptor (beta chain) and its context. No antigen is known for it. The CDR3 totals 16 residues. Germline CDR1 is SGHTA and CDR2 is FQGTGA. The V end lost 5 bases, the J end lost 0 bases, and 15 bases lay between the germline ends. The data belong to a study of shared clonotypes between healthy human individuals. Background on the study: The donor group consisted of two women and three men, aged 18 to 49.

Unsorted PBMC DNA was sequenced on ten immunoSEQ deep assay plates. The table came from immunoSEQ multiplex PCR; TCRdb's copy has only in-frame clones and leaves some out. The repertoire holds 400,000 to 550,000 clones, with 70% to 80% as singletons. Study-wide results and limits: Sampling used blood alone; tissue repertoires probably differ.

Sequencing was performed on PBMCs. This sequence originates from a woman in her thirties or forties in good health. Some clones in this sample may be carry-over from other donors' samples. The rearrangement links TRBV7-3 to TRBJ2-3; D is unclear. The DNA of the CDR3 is TGTGCCAGCAGCGAAAGGGCCTTTGCTAGCACAGATACGCAGTATTTT. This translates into CASSERAFASTDTQYF. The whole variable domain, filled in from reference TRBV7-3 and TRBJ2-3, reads GAGVSQTPSNKVTEKGKYVELRCDPISGHTALYWYRQSLGQGPEFLIYFQGTGAADDSGLPNDRFFAVRPEGSVSTLKIQRTERGDSAVYLCASSERAFASTDTQYFGPGTRLTVL.